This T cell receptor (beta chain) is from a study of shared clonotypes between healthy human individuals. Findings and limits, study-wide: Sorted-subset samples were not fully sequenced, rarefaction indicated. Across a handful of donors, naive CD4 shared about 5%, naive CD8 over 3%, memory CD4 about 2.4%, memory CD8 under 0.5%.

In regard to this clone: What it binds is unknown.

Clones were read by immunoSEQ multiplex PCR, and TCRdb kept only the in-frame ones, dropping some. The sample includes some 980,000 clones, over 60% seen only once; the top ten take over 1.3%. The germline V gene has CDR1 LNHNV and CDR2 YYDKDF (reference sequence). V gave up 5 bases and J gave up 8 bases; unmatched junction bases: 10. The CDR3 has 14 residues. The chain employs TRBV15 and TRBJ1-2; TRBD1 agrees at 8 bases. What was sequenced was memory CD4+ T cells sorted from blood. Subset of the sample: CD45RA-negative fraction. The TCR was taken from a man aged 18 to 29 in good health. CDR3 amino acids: CATSWGGRGQGYTF. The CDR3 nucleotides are TGTGCCACCAGCTGGGGGGGCAGGGGGCAAGGCTACACCTTC.